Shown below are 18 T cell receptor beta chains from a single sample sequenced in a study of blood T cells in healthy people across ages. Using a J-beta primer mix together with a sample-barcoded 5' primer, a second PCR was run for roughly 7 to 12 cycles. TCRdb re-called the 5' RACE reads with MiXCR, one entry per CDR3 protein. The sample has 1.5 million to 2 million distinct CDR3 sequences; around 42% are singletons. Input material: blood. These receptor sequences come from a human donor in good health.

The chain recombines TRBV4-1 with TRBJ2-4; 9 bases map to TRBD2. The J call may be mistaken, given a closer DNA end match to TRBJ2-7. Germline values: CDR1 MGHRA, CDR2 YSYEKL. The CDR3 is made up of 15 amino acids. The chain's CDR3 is CASSQGVAGAYEQYF. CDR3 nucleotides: TGCGCCAGCAGCCAAGGGGTAGCGGGGGCCTACGAGCAGTACTTC.

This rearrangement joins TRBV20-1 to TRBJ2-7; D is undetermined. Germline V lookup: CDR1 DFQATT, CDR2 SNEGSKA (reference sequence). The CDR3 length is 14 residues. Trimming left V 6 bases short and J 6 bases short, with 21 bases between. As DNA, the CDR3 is TGCAGTGCACCAAAGCCCGGACGCAATAGCGAGCAGTACTTC. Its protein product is CSAPKPGRNSEQYF.

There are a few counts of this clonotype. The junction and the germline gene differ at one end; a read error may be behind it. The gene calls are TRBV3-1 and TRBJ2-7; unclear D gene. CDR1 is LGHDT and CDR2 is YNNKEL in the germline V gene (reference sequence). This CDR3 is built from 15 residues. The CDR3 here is CAGSPSSLNSDEQYF. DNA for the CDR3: TGTGCCGGCAGTCCTTCGTCACTAAATTCGGACGAGCAGTACTTC.

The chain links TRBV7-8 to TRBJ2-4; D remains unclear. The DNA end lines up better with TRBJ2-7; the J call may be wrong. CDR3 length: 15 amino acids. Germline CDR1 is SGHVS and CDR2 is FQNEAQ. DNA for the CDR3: TGTGCCAGCAGCTTAGGTCTAGTAAGTACCTACGAGCAGTACTTC. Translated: CASSLGLVSTYEQYF.

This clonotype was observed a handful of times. This CDR3 is CASSSQAGGTNQPQHF. CDR3 nucleotides: TGTGCCAGCAGCTCCCAGGCCGGGGGCACGAATCAGCCCCAGCATTTT. This chain connects TRBV7-2 to TRBJ1-5; possibly TRBD1 for D (6 bases). CDR1 and CDR2 from the germline V gene are SGHTA and FQGNSA. This CDR3 is 16 amino acids long. V gave up 4 bases and J gave up 4 bases, with 17 bases separating them.

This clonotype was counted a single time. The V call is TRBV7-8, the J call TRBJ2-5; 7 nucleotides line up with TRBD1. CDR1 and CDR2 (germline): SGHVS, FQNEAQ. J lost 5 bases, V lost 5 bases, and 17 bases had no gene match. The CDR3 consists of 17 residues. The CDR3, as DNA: TGTGCCAGCAGCCCAGGGACAGTCGTCCCCGCCAAGGAGACCCAGTACTTC. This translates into CASSPGTVVPAKETQYF.

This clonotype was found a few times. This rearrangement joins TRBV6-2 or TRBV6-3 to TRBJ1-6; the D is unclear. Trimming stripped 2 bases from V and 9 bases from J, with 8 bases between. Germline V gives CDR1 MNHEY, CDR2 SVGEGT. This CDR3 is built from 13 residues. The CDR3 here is CASSYRLASPLHF. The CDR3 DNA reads TGTGCCAGCAGTTACCGGCTCGCTTCACCCCTCCACTTT.

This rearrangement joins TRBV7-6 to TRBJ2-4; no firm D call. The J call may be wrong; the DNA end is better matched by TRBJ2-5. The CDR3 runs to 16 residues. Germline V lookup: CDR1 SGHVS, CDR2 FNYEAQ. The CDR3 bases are TGTGCCAGCAGCTTAGAAAATGCGGCAGTCCAAGAGACCCAGTACTTC. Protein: CASSLENAAVQETQYF.

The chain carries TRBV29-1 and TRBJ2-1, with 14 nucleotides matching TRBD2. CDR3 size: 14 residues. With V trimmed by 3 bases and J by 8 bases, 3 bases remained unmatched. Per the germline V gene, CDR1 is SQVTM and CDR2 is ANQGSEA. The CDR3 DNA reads TGCAGCGTTGAGGGACTAGCGGGGGAATATGAGCAGTTCTTC. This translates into CSVEGLAGEYEQFF.

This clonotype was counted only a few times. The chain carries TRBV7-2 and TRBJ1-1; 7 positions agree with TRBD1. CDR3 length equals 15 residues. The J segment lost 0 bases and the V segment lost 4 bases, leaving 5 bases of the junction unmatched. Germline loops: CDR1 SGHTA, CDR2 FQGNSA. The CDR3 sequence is CASSWAQGVNTEAFF. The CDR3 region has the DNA TGTGCCAGCAGCTGGGCCCAGGGGGTGAACACTGAAGCTTTCTTT.

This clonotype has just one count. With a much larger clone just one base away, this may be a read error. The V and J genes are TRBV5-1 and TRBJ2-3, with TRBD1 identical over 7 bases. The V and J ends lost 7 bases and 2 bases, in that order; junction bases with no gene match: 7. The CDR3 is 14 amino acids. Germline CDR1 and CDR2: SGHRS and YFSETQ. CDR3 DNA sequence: TGCGCCAGCGGCCCGGGACAGCCCACAGATACGCAGTATTTT. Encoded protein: CASGPGQPTDTQYF.

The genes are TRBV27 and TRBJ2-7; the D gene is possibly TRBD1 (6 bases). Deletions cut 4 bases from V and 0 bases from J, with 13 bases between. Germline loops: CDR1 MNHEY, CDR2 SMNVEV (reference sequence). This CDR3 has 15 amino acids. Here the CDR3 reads CASSWAGDDSYEQYF. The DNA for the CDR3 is TGTGCCAGCAGTTGGGCAGGGGATGACTCCTACGAGCAGTACTTC.

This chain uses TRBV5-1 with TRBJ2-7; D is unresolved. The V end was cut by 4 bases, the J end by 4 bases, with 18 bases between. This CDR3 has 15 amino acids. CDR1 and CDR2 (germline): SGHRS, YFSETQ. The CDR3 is CASSPPLTFTYEQYF. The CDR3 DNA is TGCGCCAGCAGCCCCCCTTTGACATTCACTTACGAGCAGTACTTC.

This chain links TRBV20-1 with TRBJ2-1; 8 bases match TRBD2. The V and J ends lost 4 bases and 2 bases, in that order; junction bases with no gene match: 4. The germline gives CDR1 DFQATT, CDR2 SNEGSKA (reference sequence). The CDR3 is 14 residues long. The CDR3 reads CSAIPGGAYNEQFF. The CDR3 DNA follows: TGCAGTGCTATTCCCGGGGGGGCCTACAATGAGCAGTTCTTC.

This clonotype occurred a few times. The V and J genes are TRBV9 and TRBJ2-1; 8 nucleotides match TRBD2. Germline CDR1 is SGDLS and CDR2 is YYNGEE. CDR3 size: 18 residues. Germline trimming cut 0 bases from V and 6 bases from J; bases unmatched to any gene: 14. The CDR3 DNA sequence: TGTGCCAGCAGCGTAGGACCTCACGTCGGACGGGGGGGCAATGAGCAGTTCTTC. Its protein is CASSVGPHVGRGGNEQFF.

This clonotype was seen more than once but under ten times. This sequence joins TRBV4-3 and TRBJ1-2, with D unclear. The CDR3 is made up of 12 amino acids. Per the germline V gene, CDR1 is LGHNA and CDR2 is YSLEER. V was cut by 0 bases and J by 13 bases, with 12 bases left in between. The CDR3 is CASSQEVGKSTF. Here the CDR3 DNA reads TGCGCCAGCAGCCAAGAGGTCGGAAAAAGCACCTTC.

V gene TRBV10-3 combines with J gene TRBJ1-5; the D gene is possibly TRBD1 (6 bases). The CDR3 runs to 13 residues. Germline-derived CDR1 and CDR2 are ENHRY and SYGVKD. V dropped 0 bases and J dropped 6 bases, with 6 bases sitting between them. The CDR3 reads CAISESTGQPQHF. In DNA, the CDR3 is TGTGCCATCAGTGAGTCGACAGGTCAGCCCCAGCATTTT.

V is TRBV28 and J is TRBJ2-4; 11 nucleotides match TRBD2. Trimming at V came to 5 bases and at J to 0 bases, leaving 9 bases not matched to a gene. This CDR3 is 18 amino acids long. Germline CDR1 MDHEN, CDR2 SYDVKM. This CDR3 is CASSITSGGILAKNIQYF. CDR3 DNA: TGTGCCAGCAGTATAACTAGCGGGGGAATCCTAGCCAAAAACATTCAGTACTTC.